The source of this T cell receptor beta chain is a study of CD8 T cells in Susac syndrome. V lost 3 bases and J 4 bases, leaving 24 bases between the germline ends. The CDR3 consists of 19 residues. Treatment-naive patients with stable or active relapsing-remitting disease served as multiple sclerosis controls. TEMRA cells were enriched by FACS, and CD4+ and CD8+ T cells were negatively isolated. RNA, at about 0.45 to 1 ug, was reverse transcribed with random hexamers. Amplification of TCR beta CDR3 used immunoSEQ multiplex PCR across 54 Vbeta and 13 Jbeta. Using its own MiXCR run on the immunoSEQ multiplex PCR reads, TCRdb lists one record per CDR3 protein. The table lists 200,000 to 250,000 distinct CDR3 sequences, 90% to 95% of them singletons.

The sample was CD4+ T cells from PBMCs. This clonotype originated in a human donor with multiple sclerosis. V gene TRBV23-1 combines with J gene TRBJ2-2, with D possibly TRBD1 on 6 matching bases. TRBV23-1 is an ORF for which the function is uncertain. The CDR3 coding sequence is TGCGCCAGCAGTCACACCCGGTTGGGCAGGGGAAACCTCACCGGGGAGCTGTTTTTT. This codes for CASSHTRLGRGNLTGELFF.